The 30 T cell receptor beta chains listed next were all sequenced from one sample in a study of blood T cells in healthy people across ages. Primed by a sample-barcoded 5' primer and a J-beta primer mix, a second PCR proceeded for roughly 6 to 12 cycles. TCRdb analysed the 5' RACE reads with MiXCR anew, one entry per CDR3 protein. The data contain about 800,000 distinct CDR3 sequences, around 45% of them singletons. The sample taken for sequencing was blood. These TCRs come from a man older than 75 in good health.

Comment on this clonotype: A read error may explain this, as a much larger clone is one base away. The CDR3 loop is CASSTGNYGYTF. Here the CDR3 DNA reads TGTGCCAGCAGTACAGGGAACTATGGCTACACCTTC. The gene calls are TRBV6-2 or TRBV6-3 and TRBJ1-2; D perhaps matches TRBD1 (6 bases). The germline V gene encodes CDR1 MNHEY and CDR2 SVGEGT. CDR3 length: 12 residues. Trimming stripped 5 bases from V and 2 bases from J, with 6 bases between.

In its sample, this clonotype was seen once. The CDR3 spells CASSFSGGQFF. The CDR3 DNA reads TGTGCCAGCAGCTTCTCCGGGGGACAGTTCTTC. This chain uses TRBV5-6 with TRBJ2-1; D is possibly TRBD2 (6 bases). The CDR3 spans 11 residues. Germline V gives CDR1 SGHDT, CDR2 YYEEEE. Trimming shortened V by 2 bases and J by 13 bases, and 10 bases separated the two germline ends.

This rearrangement joins TRBV7-9 to TRBJ1-1; no clear D. V lost 4 bases to trimming and J lost 1 base, with 7 bases between them. This CDR3 is 13 amino acids long. The V gene's germline CDR1 is SEHNR and CDR2 FQNEAQ (reference sequence). This CDR3 reads CASSWGENTEAFF. The DNA for the CDR3 is TGTGCCAGCAGCTGGGGAGAGAACACTGAAGCTTTCTTT.

V usage is TRBV12-3 or TRBV12-4 and J usage is TRBJ1-1; D gene unclear. This CDR3 has 14 amino acids. Trimming stripped 2 bases from V and 4 bases from J, with 11 bases between. CDR3 residues: CASSLSSQITEAFF. The CDR3 DNA sequence: TGTGCCAGCAGTTTAAGTTCACAGATCACTGAAGCTTTCTTT.

This clonotype was seen a handful of times. This sequence joins TRBV14 and TRBJ2-7, with no clear D. The germline CDR1 and CDR2 sequences are SGHDN and FVKESK. The CDR3 is made up of 13 amino acids. The V gene lost 1 base and the J gene lost 6 bases, with 10 bases spanning the gap. CDR3 in amino acids: CASSQVTLAEQYF. The DNA for the CDR3 is TGTGCCAGCAGCCAAGTGACGCTTGCCGAGCAGTACTTC.

The table lists this clonotype with a few counts. The chain links TRBV13 to TRBJ2-1; D ambiguous. From germline, CDR1 is PRHDT and CDR2 FYEKMQ (reference sequence). This CDR3 has 14 residues. V lost 5 bases and J lost 4, with 12 bases in between. The CDR3 reads CASSTSRLYNEQFF. CDR3 DNA sequence: TGTGCCAGCAGCACATCGCGGCTGTACAATGAGCAGTTCTTC.

In the case of this clonotype: At one boundary the junction diverges from the germline segment, which might be a read error. The chain uses TRBV6-5 and TRBJ2-5, with D possibly matching TRBD1 (6 bases). The J call may not be correct, given that the DNA end is closer to TRBJ2-7. CDR1 is MNHEY and CDR2 is SVGAGI in the germline V gene. The CDR3 totals 14 residues. The CDR3 DNA follows: TGTGCCAACAGTGTCTCACAGGGACCCTACGAGCAGTACTTC. As protein: CANSVSQGPYEQYF.

V gene TRBV6-1 combines with J gene TRBJ2-3; TRBD2 agrees at 8 bases. CDR1 MNHNS and CDR2 SASEGT come from the germline V gene. There are 14 residues in the CDR3. J gave up 2 bases and V 6 bases, and 4 bases lay outside the gene matches. In nucleotides, the CDR3 is TGTGCCAGCAGCCCAGCGGGAGCCACAGATACGCAGTATTTT. This sequence encodes CASSPAGATDTQYF.

The chain uses TRBV4-3 and TRBJ2-5, with 7 bases lining up with TRBD2. Trimming removed 0 bases from V and 4 bases from J; junction bases left unmatched: 8. Germline CDR1 is LGHNA and CDR2 is YSLEER. The CDR3 consists of 16 residues. Here the CDR3 DNA reads TGCGCCAGCAGCCAAGATATTTGGGGGGGTACAGAGACCCAGTACTTC. Residues: CASSQDIWGGTETQYF.

The gene calls are TRBV7-2 and TRBJ2-5; D remains ambiguous. The end of the DNA fits TRBJ2-7 better, so the J call may be wrong. This CDR3 spans 15 amino acids. Germline assignment: CDR1 SGHTA and CDR2 FQGNSA. The CDR3 sequence is CASSLKRAWVHEQYF. The CDR3 DNA is TGTGCCAGCAGCTTAAAACGCGCCTGGGTCCACGAGCAGTACTTC.

This clonotype was seen just once. This rearrangement joins TRBV10-3 to TRBJ2-7; 8 bases are shared with TRBD1. The CDR3 has 12 residues. Losses at the gene ends were 6 bases for V and 3 bases for J; bases not matched to a gene: 1. Germline CDR1 is ENHRY and CDR2 is SYGVKD. The CDR3 spells CAIRGQGYEQYF. As DNA, the CDR3 is TGTGCCATCAGAGGACAGGGCTACGAGCAGTACTTC.

The J gene is TRBJ1-2, the V gene TRBV9, with no clear D. The ends were cut back, 3 bases at V and 0 bases at J, with 15 bases in the middle. This CDR3 is built from 16 residues. CDR1 and CDR2 from the germline V gene are SGDLS and YYNGEE. CDR3 residues: CASSGGGVGTNYGYTF. The CDR3 DNA sequence: TGTGCCAGCAGCGGCGGAGGCGTGGGGACTAACTATGGCTACACCTTC.

The J gene is TRBJ2-7, the V gene TRBV20-1, with D perhaps being TRBD1 or TRBD2 (5 bases each). The last part of the DNA fits TRBJ2-5 better; the J call may be wrong. The CDR3 spans 14 residues. Germline assignment: CDR1 DFQATT and CDR2 SNEGSKA (reference sequence). The CDR3 spells CSARDQRDPETQYF. In DNA form, the CDR3 reads TGCAGTGCTAGAGATCAGAGGGACCCAGAGACCCAGTACTTC.

The V gene is TRBV29-1, the J gene TRBJ2-1, with TRBD2 as a possible D gene (6 bases). Germline V CDR1 and CDR2: SQVTM, ANQGSEA. The V end lost 7 bases, the J end lost 6 bases, and 13 bases lay between the germline ends. There are 12 residues in the CDR3. The DNA of the CDR3 is TGCAGCGCTGAGCGGGCATTCAATGAGCAGTTCTTC. Residues: CSAERAFNEQFF.

About this clonotype: A read error may produce the germline difference seen at one junction end. This sequence joins TRBV29-1 and TRBJ2-1; 14 bases map to TRBD2. Germline lookup yields CDR1 SQVTM and CDR2 ANQGSEA. The CDR3 loop spans 12 amino acids. CDR3 region: CTGTSGSDEQFF. The DNA of the CDR3 is TGTACAGGGACTAGCGGGAGTGATGAGCAGTTCTTC.

V gene TRBV2 combines with J gene TRBJ2-5; D not resolved. CDR1 is SNHLY and CDR2 is FYNNEI in the germline V gene. Trimming shortened V by 1 base and J by 5 bases, and 11 bases separated the two germline ends. The CDR3 spans 14 residues. CDR3 sequence reads: CASSEVRLGETQYF. The CDR3 nucleotides are TGTGCCAGCAGTGAAGTTCGACTGGGGGAGACCCAGTACTTC.

This chain links TRBV7-6 with TRBJ2-5; D is uncertain. The CDR3 is made up of 14 amino acids. CDR1 SGHVS and CDR2 FNYEAQ come from the germline V gene. The ends were cut back, 0 bases at V and 4 bases at J, with 9 bases in the middle. CDR3 sequence reads: CASSLAGSGETQYF. CDR3 in DNA: TGTGCCAGCAGCTTAGCAGGGTCGGGAGAGACCCAGTACTTC. The complete variable domain, with remaining parts taken from reference TRBV7-6 and TRBJ2-5, reads GAGVSQSPRYKVTKRGQDVALRCDPISGHVSLYWYRQALGQGPEFLTYFNYEAQQDKSGLPNDRFSAERPEGSISTLTIQRTEQRDSAMYRCASSLAGSGETQYFGPGTRLLVL.

In this sample, this clonotype turned up once. This sequence joins TRBV12-3 or TRBV12-4 and TRBJ1-1; D is perhaps TRBD1 (5 bases). The V end lost 8 bases, the J end lost 8 bases, and 12 bases lay between the germline ends. This CDR3 has 11 residues. The CDR3 coding sequence is TGTGCCAGCGGGGACGGGCGCGAAGCTTTCTTT. It is translated as CASGDGREAFF.

The V call is TRBV15, the J call TRBJ1-5; D gene uncertain. The V gene's germline CDR1 is LNHNV and CDR2 YYDKDF (reference sequence). The CDR3 loop spans 12 amino acids. Trimming shortened V by 0 bases and J by 11 bases, and 8 bases separated the two germline ends. CDR3 DNA sequence: TGTGCCACCAGCAGAGATCGGGTAGCCCAGCATTTT. Translation: CATSRDRVAQHF.

This clonotype was seen more than once but under ten times. The rearrangement links TRBV20-1 to TRBJ2-5, with 7 bases identical to TRBD2. The V gene end was trimmed by 7 bases and the J gene end by 5 bases; junction bases not matched to a gene: 16. Per germline, CDR1 DFQATT and CDR2 SNEGSKA (reference sequence). This CDR3 contains 15 residues. CDR3 in DNA: TGCAGTGGGGAGGGACCTGGTATTGTAGGGGAGACCCAGTACTTC. It is translated as CSGEGPGIVGETQYF.

This chain joins TRBV29-1 and TRBJ2-5; 9 bases are shared with TRBD2. There are 15 residues in the CDR3. With 7 bases clipped from V and 4 bases from J, the junction kept 13 bases outside the gene matches. The germline V gene has CDR1 SQVTM and CDR2 ANQGSEA. In DNA, the CDR3 is TGCAGCGGCCGGCCCTTGGGCGGGAGGGGAGAGACCCAGTACTTC. Residues: CSGRPLGGRGETQYF.

The chain employs TRBV29-1 and TRBJ2-7; D is unclear. This CDR3 contains 14 residues. Germline CDR1 SQVTM, CDR2 ANQGSEA. The V end lost 3 bases, the J end lost 3 bases, and 15 bases lay between the germline ends. Written as DNA, the CDR3 is TGCAGCGTTGAGGTCTTCAAGGAGAGCTACGAGCAGTACTTC. Protein sequence: CSVEVFKESYEQYF.

This clonotype has a handful of counts. CDR3 loop: CASSEFLTGTTEAFF. The CDR3 nucleotides read TGTGCCAGCAGTGAATTCTTAACTGGGACGACTGAAGCTTTCTTT. This chain links TRBV25-1 with TRBJ1-1, with TRBD1 as a possible D gene (5 bases). The CDR3 has 15 amino acids. Deletions cut 1 base from V and 5 bases from J, with 14 bases between. Germline V gene data show CDR1 as MGHDK and CDR2 as SYGVNS.

V usage is TRBV28 and J usage is TRBJ1-4, with D possibly matching TRBD1 (5 bases). Germline values: CDR1 MDHEN, CDR2 SYDVKM. V shed 3 bases and J shed 8 bases, with 19 bases lying between them. CDR3 length: 16 residues. DNA for the CDR3: TGTGCCAGCAGTTTCTTCGGGGGATCCAGTAAAGAAAAACTGTTTTTT. Protein: CASSFFGGSSKEKLFF.

The genes are TRBV20-1 and TRBJ2-1, with 9 nucleotides matching TRBD2. The CDR3 extends over 15 amino acids. The germline V gene has CDR1 DFQATT and CDR2 SNEGSKA (reference sequence). The trim removed 5 bases at V and 5 bases at J, leaving 10 bases unmatched. For the CDR3, the DNA is TGCAGTGCTGAACTAGCGGGCCTTCCCGACAATGAGCAGTTCTTC. This gives the protein CSAELAGLPDNEQFF.

This clonotype was found a few times. The genes are TRBV6-2 or TRBV6-3 and TRBJ2-5; 9 positions match TRBD1. The V gene end was trimmed by 4 bases and the J gene end by 1 base; junction bases not matched to a gene: 4. Germline V gene lookup returns CDR1 MNHEY and CDR2 SVGEGT. The CDR3 consists of 15 residues. CDR3 in DNA: TGTGCCAGCAGTTCCCCGACAGGGGGCCAAGAGACCCAGTACTTC. Translated: CASSSPTGGQETQYF.

Of note for this clonotype: This could be a read error, since a much larger clone is one nucleotide away. This chain uses TRBV9 with TRBJ2-1, with D perhaps matching TRBD2 (7 bases). The assigned J gene may be wrong: the sequence end matches TRBJ2-7 better. The CDR3 covers 15 residues. Germline V CDR1 and CDR2: SGDLS, YYNGEE. CDR3 amino acids: CASSPYREGYNEQYF. The DNA of the CDR3 is TGTGCCAGCAGCCCGTACAGGGAGGGGTACAATGAGCAGTACTTC.

This clonotype was seen more than once but under ten times. This may stem from a read error, because a much larger clone lies one nucleotide away. The rearrangement uses TRBV5-1 and TRBJ2-1; TRBD1 agrees at 10 bases. Gene TRBJ2-7 matches the end of the DNA better, so the J call may be wrong. This CDR3 contains 13 residues. CDR1 and CDR2 (germline): SGHRS, YFSETQ. DNA for the CDR3: TGCGCCAGCAGCGGAGGACAGGGGGGCGAGCAGTACTTC. It specifies CASSGGQGGEQYF.

V gene TRBV11-2 combines with J gene TRBJ1-2; 7 nucleotides align to TRBD1. CDR3 length: 15 residues. Germline V gene lookup returns CDR1 SGHAT and CDR2 FQNNGV. The V and J ends lost 8 bases and 4 bases, in that order; junction bases with no gene match: 13. In nucleotides, the CDR3 is TGTGCCAGCCTAGGACAGGCAGGCAGATCCTATGGCTACACCTTC. Residues: CASLGQAGRSYGYTF.

This chain links TRBV29-1 with TRBJ2-5; D not certain. V lost 6 bases, J lost 1 base, and 15 bases lay in between. Germline V gene data show CDR1 as SQVTM and CDR2 as ANQGSEA. This CDR3 spans 14 amino acids. The CDR3 region has the DNA TGCAGCGTCCAGTCGGAAGTTTCCCAAGAGACCCAGTACTTC. Translation gives CSVQSEVSQETQYF.